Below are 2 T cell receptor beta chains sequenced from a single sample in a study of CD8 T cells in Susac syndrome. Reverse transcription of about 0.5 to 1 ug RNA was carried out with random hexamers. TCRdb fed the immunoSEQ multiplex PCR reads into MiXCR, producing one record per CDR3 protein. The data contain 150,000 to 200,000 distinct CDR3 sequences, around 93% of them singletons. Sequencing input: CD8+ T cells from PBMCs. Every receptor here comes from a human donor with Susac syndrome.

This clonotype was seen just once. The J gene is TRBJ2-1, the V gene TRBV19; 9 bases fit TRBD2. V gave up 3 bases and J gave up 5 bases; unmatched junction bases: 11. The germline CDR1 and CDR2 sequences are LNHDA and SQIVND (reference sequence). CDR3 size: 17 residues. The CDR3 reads CASSIPLGGGDDNEQFF. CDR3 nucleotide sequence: TGTGCCAGTAGTATCCCCCTGGGCGGGGGGGACGACAATGAGCAGTTCTTC.

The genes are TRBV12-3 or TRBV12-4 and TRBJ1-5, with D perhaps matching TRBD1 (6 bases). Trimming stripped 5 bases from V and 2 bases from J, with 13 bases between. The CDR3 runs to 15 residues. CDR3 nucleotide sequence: TGTGCCAGCAGTCCAGGGGACGCTCGCAATCAGCCCCAGCATTTT. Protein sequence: CASSPGDARNQPQHF.